These 4 T cell receptor beta chains came from one sample sequenced in a study of identical twins (TCRdb year 2016). Library method: 5' RACE. TCRdb names Illumina HiSeq 2000 as the instrument used. The public reads were quality trimmed at Q25 with fastp and then assembled into clones with MiXCR by TCRdb, keeping productive beta chains. CDR3 protein sequences are deduplicated, and each keeps its most common genes and DNA. The table for this sample lists just over 500,000 distinct CDR3 sequences; less than 25% of them were counted only once. About 0.99% of the sample is taken by the ten largest. These data were also filed under a second study, of T cells expressing NK-cell markers.

The sample consisted of CD4+ T cells sorted from blood. These receptors came from a woman younger than 30 in good health.

Only a few counts were recorded for this clonotype. The chain uses TRBV12-3 or TRBV12-4 and TRBJ2-2; D is tentatively TRBD1 or TRBD2 (5 bases each). Trimming removed 3 bases at V and 4 bases at J, with 12 bases between. The CDR3 has 15 amino acids. The CDR3 protein is CASSFKAGSTGELFF. CDR3 sequence (DNA): TGTGCCAGCAGTTTTAAGGCAGGGAGCACCGGGGAGCTGTTTTTT.

The chain combines TRBV5-1 with TRBJ2-5, with D tentatively TRBD2 (5 bases). This CDR3 region has 13 residues. Germline loops: CDR1 SGHRS, CDR2 YFSETQ. With 7 bases removed from V and 5 bases from J, the gap between germline ends came to 15 bases. The CDR3 loop reads CASASPGEETQYF. Written as DNA, the CDR3 is TGCGCCAGCGCATCCCCCGGGGAGGAGACCCAGTACTTC. The variable domain in full, completed from reference TRBV5-1 and TRBJ2-5, reads KAGVTQTPRYLIKTRGQQVTLSCSPISGHRSVSWYQQTPGQGLQFLFEYFSETQRNKGNFPGRFSGRQFSNSRSEMNVSTLELGDSALYLCASASPGEETQYFGPGTRLLVL.

The chain combines TRBV28 with TRBJ1-5, with a weak D call TRBD1 (5 bases). Trimming removed 4 bases at V and 7 bases at J, with 17 bases between. The CDR3 has 15 amino acids. In germline, CDR1 is MDHEN, CDR2 SYDVKM. In nucleotides, the CDR3 is TGTGCCAGCAGTTCCCCGGGGGTCAGGGAACAGCCCCAGCATTTT. It encodes CASSSPGVREQPQHF.

This clonotype was observed many times. The chain is built from TRBV18 and TRBJ2-7; unclear D gene. V lost 5 bases to trimming and J lost 3 bases, with 8 bases between them. Germline-derived CDR1 and CDR2 are KGHSH and LQKENI. The CDR3 has 12 amino acids. The CDR3 region has the DNA TGTGCCAGCTCAAAAGACGGCTACGAGCAGTACTTC. It codes for CASSKDGYEQYF.